The present T cell receptor beta chain was sequenced within a study of Ad26.COV2.S vaccination and SARS-CoV-2 variants (dated by TCRdb to the early 2020s). For the wider study: The specificity and breadth of SARS-CoV-2-reactive T cell receptors after Ad26.COV2.S vaccination were assessed by TCRbeta repertoire sequencing. A total of 32 samples were included in the TCR-sequenced set, comprising roughly 19 Ad26.COV2.S vaccine recipients, 5 placebo recipients and 8 SARS-CoV-2 convalescent individuals. The investigation overall reported the following: It was noted by the authors that total T cell responses may have been underestimated by the TCR breadth and depth analyses. After vaccination, spike-specific CD8+ and CD4+ T cell responses were reported to show substantial breadth. Comparable non-spike TCR breadth was observed between vaccine and placebo recipients, consistent with only spike being contained in the vaccine. Ad26.COV2.S recipients had higher spike-specific TCR breadth than placebo recipients (P = 0.0014).

The immunoSEQ Assay was used to sequence TCRbeta CDR3 regions. After extraction, genomic DNA underwent amplification by bias-controlled multiplex PCR, followed by high-throughput sequencing. The original pipeline was this. Collapsing and filtering of sequences were performed to quantify the absolute abundance of each unique TCRbeta CDR3 region. Usable DNA was measured by amplifying reference genes present in all nucleated cells, and TCRbeta template counts were normalized to that usable DNA to estimate T cell fraction. Repertoire TCRs were annotated as SARS-CoV-2-specific when V gene, CDR3 amino acid sequence and J gene were exactly matched to a known reactive TCR set. The reference SARS-CoV-2 TCR set was obtained from MIRA and was filtered for enrichment in COVID-19-positive ImmuneCODE repertoires, whereby public or cross-reactive TCRs were removed. Based on the MIRA antigens, annotated TCRs were further analysed at the level of specific ORF or position within ORF. Breadth was defined as annotated unique rearrangements over total unique productive rearrangements; depth was the summed frequency of those rearrangements. TCR breadth was compared between groups using two-sided Wilcoxon rank-sum tests. TCRdb retrieved this table from immuneACCESS and kept in-frame rearrangements only. Not all clones are present; in checked studies, unresolved V genes account for under half, and no reason is known for the remainder. V and J calls and clone size come straight from that table; D and trimming were deduced from the DNA. The table for this sample lists about 140,000 clones; 86% of them were counted only once. The ten top clones hold approximately 5.1% of the sample.

The CDR3 starts with the cysteine, ends with the phenylalanine, and has 11 residues. Of the read, only the CDR3 DNA is kept; its 33 bases are in frame from base 1. The germline ends are 10 bases apart after V is trimmed by 10 bases and J by 6 bases. CDR1 and CDR2 (SGHVS, FNYEAQ) derive from the germline V gene. In regard to this clone: Its antigen is still unknown. No much larger clone exists at a distance of one base, and base qualities are not known.

The time point label, as the study defines it: individuals recovered from natural SARS-CoV-2 infection. Rearrangement joined TRBV7-6 to TRBJ2-1; matching of 5 bases hints at TRBD1 as the D gene. The sequence was collected from a human donor who had recovered from COVID-19. The sequenced sample was peripheral blood, obtained after recovery from COVID-19. Here is the DNA: TGTGCCACCCAAGGGGCCAATGAGCAGTTCTTC. Its protein is CATQGANEQFF.